These 24 T cell receptor beta chains were sequenced from one sample in a study of T cell repertoires in cytomegalovirus infection. These receptors' antigens are unknown. TCRdb analysed the reads with MiXCR anew, one entry per CDR3 protein. Of fewer than 900,000 distinct CDR3 sequences listed, almost 30% are singletons. The sample in question was cultured CD8+ T cells from PBMCs, obtained from culture after CMV antigen stimulation. The receptors shown here come from a human donor in good health (CMV status not recorded). Some clones in this sample may be carry-over from other donors' samples.

V and J are TRBV24-1 and TRBJ2-2; D remains ambiguous. Germline CDR1 reads KGHDR; CDR2 reads SFDVKD. CDR3 size: 16 residues. The V and J ends lost 3 bases and 1 base respectively, with 11 bases between them. This CDR3 reads CATSDGLWGNTGELFF. CDR3 DNA sequence: TGTGCCACCAGTGATGGCCTTTGGGGGAACACCGGGGAGCTGTTTTTT.

V usage is TRBV29-1 and J usage is TRBJ2-1; D unclear. Germline CDR1 reads SQVTM; CDR2 reads ANQGSEA. This CDR3 has 17 amino acids. Trimming removed 3 bases at V and 0 bases at J, with 18 bases between. The CDR3 DNA sequence: TGCAGCGTTGACCCGAACCCCGACGGAAGCTCCTACAATGAGCAGTTCTTC. This encodes CSVDPNPDGSSYNEQFF.

This chain connects TRBV6-5 to TRBJ1-4; unclear D gene. V shed 1 base and J shed 4 bases, with 10 bases lying between them. CDR1 and CDR2 from the germline V gene are MNHEY and SVGAGI. The CDR3 is made up of 15 amino acids. The CDR3 loop is CASSYFDGSNEKLFF. The DNA for the CDR3 is TGTGCCAGCAGTTACTTTGACGGTAGTAATGAAAAACTGTTTTTT.

This rearrangement joins TRBV7-9 to TRBJ1-2; 10 nucleotides line up with TRBD1. This CDR3 has 15 amino acids. Germline CDR1 and CDR2: SEHNR and FQNEAQ (reference sequence). Trimming cost V 1 base and J 3 bases; bases outside gene matches: 2. CDR3 protein: CASSLGDRGHYGYTF. The CDR3 nucleotides are TGTGCCAGCAGCTTAGGGGACAGGGGACACTATGGCTACACCTTC. Drawing the rest from reference TRBV7-9 and TRBJ1-2, the complete variable domain is DTGVSQNPRHKITKRGQNVTFRCDPISEHNRLYWYRQTLGQGPEFLTYFQNEAQLEKSRLLSDRFSAERPKGSFSTLEIQRTEQGDSAMYLCASSLGDRGHYGYTFGSGTRLTVV.

The rearrangement uses TRBV5-6 and TRBJ1-2; D is undetermined. CDR1 is SGHDT and CDR2 is YYEEEE in the germline V gene. V dropped 2 bases and J dropped 3 bases, with 8 bases sitting between them. The CDR3 extends over 13 amino acids. The CDR3 DNA reads as TGTGCCAGCAGCTTTCGGGCTCACTATGGCTACACCTTC. Protein product: CASSFRAHYGYTF.

The chain recombines TRBV11-2 with TRBJ1-5; no firm D call. The CDR3 length is 15 residues. Germline V lookup: CDR1 SGHAT, CDR2 FQNNGV. Trimming stripped 0 bases from V and 2 bases from J, with 8 bases between. Written as DNA, the CDR3 is TGTGCCAGCAGCTTAGATTCGGGAGGCAATCAGCCCCAGCATTTT. Protein product: CASSLDSGGNQPQHF.

This clonotype showed up just a few times. This rearrangement joins TRBV20-1 to TRBJ2-5, with D perhaps matching TRBD2 (5 bases). This CDR3 has 16 residues. V lost 6 bases and J lost 5, with 25 bases in between. Germline V gives CDR1 DFQATT, CDR2 SNEGSKA (reference sequence). In DNA form, the CDR3 reads TGCAGTGCGGAGGCCCCCGACTTTGCGGGTTCTGAGACCCAGTACTTC. Its protein is CSAEAPDFAGSETQYF.

The chain joins TRBV15 to TRBJ2-3; D tentatively reads TRBD1 or TRBD2 (5 bases each). Per germline, CDR1 LNHNV and CDR2 YYDKDF (reference sequence). V was cut by 5 bases and J by 4 bases, with 16 bases left in between. The CDR3 runs to 15 residues. The CDR3 protein is CATSGDALFADTQYF. The CDR3 coding sequence is TGTGCCACCAGCGGGGACGCCCTTTTCGCAGATACGCAGTATTTT.

The genes are TRBV5-1 and TRBJ1-5; D gene ambiguous. Germline V gene lookup returns CDR1 SGHRS and CDR2 YFSETQ. This CDR3 spans 15 amino acids. Trimming pared 1 base from V and 0 bases from J, leaving 8 bases between. CDR3 residues: CASSLYGDSNQPQHF. The CDR3 DNA follows: TGCGCCAGCAGCTTGTACGGGGATAGCAATCAGCCCCAGCATTTT.

In its sample, this clonotype was seen many times. CDR3 DNA: TGTGCCAGTAGTATCGACAGGGACCGAGGTGGCGAGCAGTACTTC. This translates into CASSIDRDRGGEQYF. The chain has TRBV19 and TRBJ2-7; TRBD1 agrees at 7 bases. In germline, CDR1 is LNHDA, CDR2 SQIVND (reference sequence). CDR3 length equals 15 residues. Losses at the gene ends were 3 bases for V and 6 bases for J; bases not matched to a gene: 11.

There are many counts of this clonotype. J is TRBJ1-4 and V is TRBV27; D is undetermined. CDR1 is MNHEY, CDR2 SMNVEV, per germline (reference sequence). V was shortened by 5 bases and J by 10 bases, with 11 bases between the two germline ends. There are 12 residues in the CDR3. The CDR3 bases are TGTGCCAGCAGTCCAGGCCGGGGAAAACTGTTTTTT. This sequence encodes CASSPGRGKLFF.

CDR3 sequence (DNA): TGTGCCACCAGCAGGGAGACAGGAAGCAATCAGCCCCAGCATTTT. Protein sequence: CATSRETGSNQPQHF. The chain employs TRBV15 and TRBJ1-5; D perhaps matches TRBD1 (6 bases). V gave up 3 bases and J gave up 1 base, with 10 bases separating them. Germline-derived CDR1 and CDR2 are LNHNV and YYDKDF (reference sequence). This CDR3 region has 15 residues. Full variable domain (missing parts from reference TRBV15 and TRBJ1-5): DAMVIQNPRYQVTQFGKPVTLSCSQTLNHNVMYWYQQKSSQAPKLLFHYYDKDFNNEADTPDNFQSRRPNTSFCFLDIRSPGLGDTAMYLCATSRETGSNQPQHFGDGTRLSIL.

This rearrangement joins TRBV6-2 or TRBV6-3 to TRBJ2-5; 8 positions match TRBD1. This CDR3 comprises 17 residues. Germline loops: CDR1 MNHEY, CDR2 SVGEGT. The trim removed 5 bases at V and 1 base at J, leaving 12 bases unmatched. The CDR3 loop is CASSDQGAGPFQETQYF. In DNA, the CDR3 is TGTGCCAGCAGTGACCAGGGGGCGGGTCCCTTCCAAGAGACCCAGTACTTC.

V is TRBV5-6 and J is TRBJ2-2, with D possibly matching TRBD1 (6 bases). This CDR3 contains 16 residues. V gave up 5 bases and J gave up 7 bases, with 21 bases separating them. The V gene's germline CDR1 is SGHDT and CDR2 YYEEEE. The CDR3 coding sequence is TGTGCCAGCAGTTTCGGACAGCGACTTAGAGGCGGGGAGCTGTTTTTT. Translation: CASSFGQRLRGGELFF.

This chain connects TRBV7-8 to TRBJ1-5, with D hard to call. The germline V and J ends were trimmed by 1 base and 1 base, with 11 bases remaining between them. Germline V gene sequence: CDR1 SGHVS, CDR2 FQNEAQ. The CDR3 is 16 residues long. In DNA, the CDR3 is TGTGCCAGCAGCTTAGTTTGGGGTTTCAGCAATCAGCCCCAGCATTTT. Translated: CASSLVWGFSNQPQHF.

This clonotype turned up a few times. V is TRBV11-1 and J is TRBJ2-1; TRBD2 agrees at 9 bases. V trimming: 5 bases; J trimming: 10 bases; junction bases outside the gene matches: 15. In germline, CDR1 is SGHAT, CDR2 FQDESV (reference sequence). The CDR3 sequence is 16 residues long. The CDR3 DNA is TGTGCCAGCAGCCCGGGCCGCGGGGGGGCCGTAGTGGAGCAGTTCTTC. Translated, it gives CASSPGRGGAVVEQFF.

This sequence joins TRBV27 and TRBJ2-1, with TRBD2 matching 9 bases. This CDR3 comprises 14 residues. Trimming at V came to 4 bases and at J to 5 bases, leaving 3 bases not matched to a gene. In germline, CDR1 is MNHEY, CDR2 SMNVEV (reference sequence). CDR3 in amino acids: CASSWLAGDNEQFF. CDR3 sequence (DNA): TGTGCCAGCAGTTGGTTAGCGGGGGACAATGAGCAGTTCTTC.

The chain links TRBV7-6 to TRBJ2-1, with 9 bases that match TRBD1. V lost 5 bases, J lost 2 bases, and 7 bases stayed unmatched. This CDR3 is built from 16 residues. Germline loops: CDR1 SGHVS, CDR2 FNYEAQ. CDR3 sequence: CASSPGRQGAYNEQFF. As DNA, the CDR3 is TGTGCCAGCAGCCCCGGACGACAGGGGGCCTACAATGAGCAGTTCTTC.

The chain employs TRBV10-3 and TRBJ2-7, with a weak D call TRBD2 (5 bases). The CDR3 spans 13 residues. V was shortened by 6 bases and J by 1 base, with 10 bases between the two germline ends. From germline, CDR1 is ENHRY and CDR2 SYGVKD. This CDR3 is CAIREDLSYEQYF. Here the CDR3 DNA reads TGTGCCATCAGGGAGGATCTTTCCTACGAGCAGTACTTC.

This clonotype has at least ten counts. CDR3 residues: CASSVGGSNQPQHF. The CDR3 DNA reads TGTGCCAGCAGCGTAGGGGGGAGCAATCAGCCCCAGCATTTT. The chain uses TRBV9 and TRBJ1-5, with a possible D match to TRBD1 (5 bases). CDR3 size: 14 residues. Germline V gene lookup returns CDR1 SGDLS and CDR2 YYNGEE. The V and J ends lost 0 bases and 1 base respectively, with 5 bases between them.

The chain links TRBV12-3 or TRBV12-4 to TRBJ1-2, with no clear D. Trimming pared 2 bases from V and 0 bases from J, leaving 13 bases between. The CDR3 length is 16 residues. Written as DNA, the CDR3 is TGTGCCAGCAGTTTATTTACCGACACCACTAACTATGGCTACACCTTC. It codes for CASSLFTDTTNYGYTF.

This clonotype was recorded a few times. This chain connects TRBV2 to TRBJ1-6; 9 bases align to TRBD1. The CDR3 consists of 16 residues. Germline lookup yields CDR1 SNHLY and CDR2 FYNNEI. V shed 3 bases and J 7 bases; nucleotides not matched to a gene: 7. The CDR3 sequence is CASSDIRDRANSPLHF. CDR3 DNA sequence: TGTGCCAGCAGTGACATACGGGACAGGGCCAATTCACCCCTCCACTTT.

In its sample, this clonotype was seen a few times. The chain links TRBV27 to TRBJ1-1, with a possible D match to TRBD1 (5 bases). This CDR3 has 15 residues. The V and J ends lost 4 bases and 4 bases respectively, with 16 bases between them. The germline V gene encodes CDR1 MNHEY and CDR2 SMNVEV (reference sequence). In DNA form, the CDR3 reads TGTGCCAGCAGTTATTCCGGGGGGGGTGCCACTGAAGCTTTCTTT. Translated: CASSYSGGGATEAFF.

The chain uses TRBV12-3 or TRBV12-4 and TRBJ1-2; a possible D gene is TRBD1 (5 bases). V was cut by 1 base and J by 5 bases, with 8 bases left in between. The CDR3 has 13 residues. The CDR3 is CASSLVAGYGYTF. CDR3 DNA: TGTGCCAGCAGTTTAGTAGCAGGGTATGGCTACACCTTC.